This TCR beta chain was obtained from a study of metastatic and nonmetastatic thyroid tumors. Study details: Samples came from malignant and benign thyroid patients, and repertoires were compared across blood and tumor or nodule tissue. General observations from the study: TCR beta diversity was reportedly significantly higher in malignant thyroid tumors than benign nodules, in blood and tumor.

This clone was recorded many times. Its specificity is not known. There were no patients who had received any treatment before thyroid surgery. Original methodology: In papillary thyroid cancer, a distant-metastasis classifier was built using CDR3 differences across clinicopathological groups. TCRdb re-analyzed the PCR reads using MiXCR. TCRdb's processing, not the study's, gives the V and J calls here. The data show 11,000 to 15,000 clones, over 9.5% seen once. The TCR originated in a female donor with papillary thyroid cancer or a benign thyroid nodule (not recorded which). Some clones in this sample may be carry-over from other donors' samples. The material sequenced was blood.

DNA for the CDR3: TGCAGTGCTAGGCGGACAGGGGGCAATGAGCAGTTCTTC. Encoded protein: CSARRTGGNEQFF. The chain recombines TRBV20-1 with TRBJ2-1; 10 nucleotides align to TRBD1. The trim removed 3 bases at V and 6 bases at J, leaving 2 bases unmatched. The CDR3 sequence is 13 residues long. CDR1 is DFQATT, CDR2 SNEGSKA, per germline (reference sequence).